Listed below are T cell receptor beta chains from one sample, sequenced in a study of blood T cell repertoires in COVID-19. Profiled with immunoSEQ multiplex PCR; TCRdb holds only in-frame clones, not every one. The sample lists 200,000 to 300,000 clones, approximately 87% seen once, with around 7.8% in the top ten. The sample taken for sequencing was peripheral blood. The receptors here all came from a human donor in a cohort sampled during active COVID-19. The CDR3 runs from the conserved cysteine through the conserved F or W. Each record gives: V gene, D gene, J gene, clone size, CDR3 DNA, CDR3 protein. A D gene is named only where the DNA matches it firmly. A row's size may be missing; if present it is once, few, many or a size class.

TRBV11-2	NA	TRBJ1-2	NA	TGTGCCAGCAGCTTAGATGGAGGGTTGACATATGGCTACACCTTC	CASSLDGGLTYGYTF
TRBV7-2	TRBD1	TRBJ1-2	NA	TGTGCCAGCAGCTTAGGCTCCAGCCCGGGACAGTTATATGGCTACACCTTC	CASSLGSSPGQLYGYTF
TRBV3-1/TRBV3-2	TRBD2	TRBJ2-3	NA	TGTGCCAGCAGCCAACTGGCTAGCGGGGGACCTGGCGCAGATACGCAGTATTTT	CASSQLASGGPGADTQYF
TRBV2	NA	TRBJ2-3	NA	TGTGCCAGCAGCCTTAGCTTTAGCACAGATACGCAGTATTTT	CASSLSFSTDTQYF
TRBV7-2	TRBD1	TRBJ1-6	NA	TGTGCCAGCAGCCCCACAGGGGGCGGATCACCCCTCCACTTT	CASSPTGGGSPLHF
TRBV6-6	TRBD1	TRBJ1-1	NA	TGTGCCAGCCCGAGGGGACAGGGGCTTGAAGCTTTCTTT	CASPRGQGLEAFF
TRBV27	NA	TRBJ1-5	NA	TGTGCCAGCAGCCACACCGGGGTACTTAGGAATCAGCCCCAGCATTTT	CASSHTGVLRNQPQHF
TRBV10-2	TRBD2	TRBJ2-5	NA	TGCGCCAGCAGTGAGTCGAAGGGACTAGCGGGTGTTCAAGAGACCCAGTACTTC	CASSESKGLAGVQETQYF
TRBV7-9	NA	TRBJ2-6	NA	TGTGCCAGCAGCCCCGAGGGGGCTGGGGCCAACGTCCTGACTTTC	CASSPEGAGANVLTF
TRBV6-2/TRBV6-3	TRBD2	TRBJ2-3	NA	TGTGCCAGCAGTAGGGTAGCGGGGGGGCTGGTTACGCAGTATTTT	CASSRVAGGLVTQYF
TRBV11-2	TRBD2	TRBJ2-3	NA	TGTGCCAGCAGCGACCCTAGCGGGAGGGTATCAGATACGCAGTATTTT	CASSDPSGRVSDTQYF
TRBV2	NA	TRBJ1-4	few	TGTGCCAGCAGTGCGGACAGAAATAATGAAAAACTGTTTTTT	CASSADRNNEKLFF
TRBV27	TRBD1	TRBJ2-7	NA	TGTGCCAGCAGTCCCAGGGGGCCTGGCGAGCAGTACTTC	CASSPRGPGEQYF
TRBV18	NA	TRBJ1-2	NA	TGTGCCAGCTCACCAGACAGCAAGTCTAACTATGGCTACACCTTC	CASSPDSKSNYGYTF
TRBV6-5	TRBD1	TRBJ1-2	NA	TGTGCCAGCAGCCCAGGGGGTAGCTACACCTTC	CASSPGGSYTF
TRBV28	TRBD1	TRBJ2-6	NA	TGTGCCAGCAGTGGACAGGGCGGCTCTGGGGCCAACGTCCTGACTTTC	CASSGQGGSGANVLTF
TRBV4-1	NA	TRBJ2-3	NA	TGCGCCAGCAGCCAAGTAGTAGCGACCAGCACAGATACGCAGTATTTT	CASSQVVATSTDTQYF
TRBV6-5	NA	TRBJ1-4	NA	TGTGCCAGCAGCAAAACAGGGTCTGGGGAAAAACTGTTTTTT	CASSKTGSGEKLFF
TRBV2	TRBD1	TRBJ1-3	NA	TGTGCCAGCAGTCCGACAGGGTCGGCTGGAAACACCATATATTTT	CASSPTGSAGNTIYF
TRBV18	NA	TRBJ1-6	NA	TGTGCCAGCTCACCATTCGGGCCGGGACAAACCAATTCACCCCTCCACTTT	CASSPFGPGQTNSPLHF
TRBV10-3	NA	TRBJ1-2	NA	TGTGCCACCGGGGCAACAGGGAACCGGGGCTACACCTTC	CATGATGNRGYTF
TRBV28	TRBD2	TRBJ2-7	NA	TGTGCCAGCAGTTTCAGGATAGCGGGGGTGAGGGAGCAGTACTTC	CASSFRIAGVREQYF
TRBV4-3	NA	TRBJ1-2	NA	TGCGCCAGCAGCCAAGGAAGGGGCGGGAGGAACTATGGCTACACCTTC	CASSQGRGGRNYGYTF
TRBV27	NA	TRBJ1-6	NA	TGTGCCAGCAGTTTAGAAGGAGGAAATTCACCCCTCCACTTT	CASSLEGGNSPLHF
TRBV18	TRBD2	TRBJ2-1	once	TGTGCCAGCTCACCTCTAGCGGGATCCCCTTACAATGAGCAGTTCTTC	CASSPLAGSPYNEQFF
TRBV11-3	TRBD1	TRBJ1-3	once	TGTGCCAGCAGCCGCGGGACAGCAAACACCATATATTTT	CASSRGTANTIYF
TRBV15	NA	TRBJ2-7	NA	TGTGCCACCAGCAGAGATAGAGGGAGCTCCTACGAGCAGTACTTC	CATSRDRGSSYEQYF
TRBV6-2/TRBV6-3	TRBD2	TRBJ2-3	NA	TGTGCCAGCAGTTATCGGGGGGGTGAAACTCGTCCGCAGTATTTT	CASSYRGGETRPQYF
TRBV2	NA	TRBJ2-7	few	TGTGCCAGCAGCCTGACTAGTTACGAGCAGTACTTC	CASSLTSYEQYF
TRBV10-2	TRBD1	TRBJ2-7	NA	TGCGCCAGCACTGGACAGGGTCTAAGCGAGCAGTACTTC	CASTGQGLSEQYF
TRBV4-1	NA	TRBJ2-1	NA	TGCGCCAGCAGCCGCGGACTTTACAATGAGCAGTTCTTC	CASSRGLYNEQFF
TRBV27	NA	TRBJ1-5	NA	TGTGCCAGCAGTTTTGGTGCGGATCAGCCCCAGCATTTT	CASSFGADQPQHF
TRBV5-1	TRBD1	TRBJ2-3	NA	TGCGCCAGCACCACACAGGGGAGCAAGGTTGATACGCAGTATTTT	CASTTQGSKVDTQYF
TRBV19	TRBD2	TRBJ2-1	once	TGTGCCAGTAGTATACTAGCGGGAGTATGGAATGAGCAGTTCTTC	CASSILAGVWNEQFF
TRBV3-1/TRBV3-2	NA	TRBJ2-2	NA	TGTGCCAGCAGTCAATCTGGAGGGGTCCAGGGCACCGGGGAGCTGTTTTTT	CASSQSGGVQGTGELFF
TRBV2	NA	TRBJ1-1	NA	TGTGCCAAAACCCATGCGGACACTGAAGCTTTCTTT	CAKTHADTEAFF
TRBV9	NA	TRBJ2-7	NA	TGTGCCAGCAGCGTAGCACTAGCAGGAGCCTACGAGCAGTACTTC	CASSVALAGAYEQYF
TRBV9	TRBD1	TRBJ2-7	NA	TGTGCCAGCAGCGTAGCTGGCAGGGGGAACGAGCAGTACTTC	CASSVAGRGNEQYF
TRBV7-9	NA	TRBJ2-7	NA	TGTGCCAGCACCCAAGGGAGGGAGCAGTACTTC	CASTQGREQYF
TRBV19	NA	TRBJ1-2	NA	TGTGCCAGTAGTATACAGCCCGGGGGCTATGGCTACACCTTC	CASSIQPGGYGYTF
TRBV6-5	NA	TRBJ2-7	NA	TGTGCCAGCAGGGCCGCTCCGGGTCCTTCCTACGAGCAGTACTTC	CASRAAPGPSYEQYF
TRBV6-5	NA	TRBJ2-2	once	TGTGCCAGCAGTCCTCGGGCCGGGGAGCTGTTTTTT	CASSPRAGELFF
TRBV28	NA	TRBJ1-5	NA	TGTGCCAGCAGTTTATCCCAGGGCAGTGGCGGTAATCAGCCCCAGCATTTT	CASSLSQGSGGNQPQHF
TRBV4-2	TRBD1	TRBJ2-2	NA	TGTGCCAGCAGCCAATTCGACAGGGGTGGCGCCGGGGAGCTGTTTTTT	CASSQFDRGGAGELFF
TRBV11-1	NA	TRBJ2-5	NA	TGTGCCAGCAGCTTAGAGGCAGGGGAACAAGAGACCCAGTACTTC	CASSLEAGEQETQYF
TRBV5-1	NA	TRBJ2-5	few	TGCGCCAGCAGCTTGGGTTCAGGGTGGCAAGAGACCCAGTACTTC	CASSLGSGWQETQYF
TRBV10-2	TRBD2	TRBJ2-1	NA	TGCGCCAGCAGCGCTCTAGCGGGAGTTTGGGAGCAGTTCTTC	CASSALAGVWEQFF
TRBV19	TRBD1	TRBJ2-2	NA	TGTGCCAGTAGTATAGGGGACAGGACCGGGGAGCTGTTTTTT	CASSIGDRTGELFF
TRBV29-1	TRBD1	TRBJ1-1	NA	TGCAGCGTTGATGCCACAGGGGGTGAAGCTTTCTTT	CSVDATGGEAFF
TRBV9	TRBD2	TRBJ2-3	NA	TGTGCCAGCAGCTCGGGACTAGCGGGAGGGCCGGCAGATACGCAGTATTTT	CASSSGLAGGPADTQYF
TRBV28	NA	TRBJ1-6	NA	TGTGCCAGCAGTTTAGGAGGGATTGATTCACCCCTCCACTTT	CASSLGGIDSPLHF
TRBV19	NA	TRBJ2-1	many	TGTGCCAGTAGTATTGTGGGGGGATACAATGAGCAGTTCTTC	CASSIVGGYNEQFF
TRBV24-1	NA	TRBJ2-7	NA	TGTGCCACCAGTGATTGGGAGGTCTCCTACGAGCAGTACTTC	CATSDWEVSYEQYF
TRBV6-4	TRBD2	TRBJ2-5	NA	TGTGCCAGCAGTGAGGGGACTAGCGGCGAAGAGACCCAGTACTTC	CASSEGTSGEETQYF